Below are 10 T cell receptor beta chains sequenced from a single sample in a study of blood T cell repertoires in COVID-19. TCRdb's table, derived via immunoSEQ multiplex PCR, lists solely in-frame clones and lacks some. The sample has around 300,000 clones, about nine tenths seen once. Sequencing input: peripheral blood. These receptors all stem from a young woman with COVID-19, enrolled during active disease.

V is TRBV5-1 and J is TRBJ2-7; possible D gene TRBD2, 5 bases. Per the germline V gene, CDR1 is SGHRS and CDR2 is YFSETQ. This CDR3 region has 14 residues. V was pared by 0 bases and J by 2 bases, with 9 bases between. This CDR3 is CASSLGTGTYEQYF. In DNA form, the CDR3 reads TGCGCCAGCAGCTTGGGGACGGGGACCTACGAGCAGTACTTC.

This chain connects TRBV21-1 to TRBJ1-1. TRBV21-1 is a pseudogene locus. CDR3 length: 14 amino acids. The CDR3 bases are TGTGCCAGCAGCAAAGTACCCGGGAAAACTGAAGCTTTCTTT. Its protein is CASSKVPGKTEAFF.

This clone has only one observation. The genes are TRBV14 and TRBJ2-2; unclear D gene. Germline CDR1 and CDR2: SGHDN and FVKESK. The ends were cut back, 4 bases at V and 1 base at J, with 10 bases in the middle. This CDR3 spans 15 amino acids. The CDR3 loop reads CASSPFIENTGELFF. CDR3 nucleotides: TGTGCCAGCAGCCCCTTTATAGAGAACACCGGGGAGCTGTTTTTT.

The CDR3 protein is CASSFSSNYGYTF. In DNA, the CDR3 is TGTGCCAGCAGCTTTAGCAGCAACTATGGCTACACCTTC. The V and J genes are TRBV7-2 and TRBJ1-2; D not certain. This CDR3 contains 13 residues. Germline V CDR1 and CDR2: SGHTA, FQGNSA. Deletions cut 3 bases from V and 2 bases from J, with 7 bases between.

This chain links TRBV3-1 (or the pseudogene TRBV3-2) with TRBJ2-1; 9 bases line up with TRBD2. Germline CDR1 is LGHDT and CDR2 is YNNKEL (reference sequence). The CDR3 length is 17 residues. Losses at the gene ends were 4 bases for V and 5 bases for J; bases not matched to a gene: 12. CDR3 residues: CASSREGTSPFNNEQFF. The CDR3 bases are TGTGCCAGCAGCCGAGAAGGGACTAGCCCGTTTAACAATGAGCAGTTCTTC.

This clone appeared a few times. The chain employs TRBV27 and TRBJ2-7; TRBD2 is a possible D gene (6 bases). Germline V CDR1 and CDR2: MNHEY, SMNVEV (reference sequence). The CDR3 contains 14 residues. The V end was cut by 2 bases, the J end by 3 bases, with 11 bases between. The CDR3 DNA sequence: TGTGCCAGCAGTTTAACGGGACTCCACTACGAGCAGTACTTC. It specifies CASSLTGLHYEQYF.

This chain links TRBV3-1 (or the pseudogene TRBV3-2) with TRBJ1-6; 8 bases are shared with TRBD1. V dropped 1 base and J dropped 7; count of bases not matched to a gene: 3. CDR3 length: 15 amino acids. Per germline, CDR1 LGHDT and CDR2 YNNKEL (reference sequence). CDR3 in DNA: TGTGCCAGCAGCCAAGTTAGACAGGGGAATTCACCCCTCCACTTT. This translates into CASSQVRQGNSPLHF.

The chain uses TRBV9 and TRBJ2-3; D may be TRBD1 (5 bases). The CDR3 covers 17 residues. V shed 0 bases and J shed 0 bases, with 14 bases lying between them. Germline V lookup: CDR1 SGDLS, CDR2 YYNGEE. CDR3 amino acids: CASSVGGGGPSTDTQYF. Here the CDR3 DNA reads TGTGCCAGCAGCGTAGGGGGCGGCGGACCTAGCACAGATACGCAGTATTTT.

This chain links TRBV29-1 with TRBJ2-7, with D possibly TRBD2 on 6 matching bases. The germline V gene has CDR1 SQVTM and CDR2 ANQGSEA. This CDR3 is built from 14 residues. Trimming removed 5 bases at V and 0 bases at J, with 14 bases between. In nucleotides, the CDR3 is TGCAGCGTTCTTAGCGGACCACCCTCCTACGAGCAGTACTTC. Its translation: CSVLSGPPSYEQYF.

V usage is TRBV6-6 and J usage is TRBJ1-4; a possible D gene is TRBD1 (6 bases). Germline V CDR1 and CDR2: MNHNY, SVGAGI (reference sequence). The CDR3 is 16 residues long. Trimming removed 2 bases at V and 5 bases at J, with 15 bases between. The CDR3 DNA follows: TGTGCCAGCAGTTACCGCGGGGGGGCTACGAATGAAAAACTGTTTTTT. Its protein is CASSYRGGATNEKLFF.